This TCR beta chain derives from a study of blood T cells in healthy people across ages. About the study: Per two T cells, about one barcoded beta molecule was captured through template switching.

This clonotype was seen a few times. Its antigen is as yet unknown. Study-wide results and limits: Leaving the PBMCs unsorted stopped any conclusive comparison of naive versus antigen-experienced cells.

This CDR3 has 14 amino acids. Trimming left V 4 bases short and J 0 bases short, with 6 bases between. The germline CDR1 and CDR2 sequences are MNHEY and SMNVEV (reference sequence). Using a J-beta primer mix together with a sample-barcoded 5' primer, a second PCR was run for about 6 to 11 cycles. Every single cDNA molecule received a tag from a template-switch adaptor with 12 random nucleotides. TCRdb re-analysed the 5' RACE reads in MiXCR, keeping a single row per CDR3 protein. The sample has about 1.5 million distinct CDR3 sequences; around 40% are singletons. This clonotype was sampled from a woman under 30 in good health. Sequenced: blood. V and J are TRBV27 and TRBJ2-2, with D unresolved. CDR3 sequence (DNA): TGTGCCAGCAGTTGGTCCGCGAACACCGGGGAGCTGTTTTTT. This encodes CASSWSANTGELFF.